These 26 T cell receptor beta chains came from one sample sequenced in a study of Graves' ophthalmopathy and Graves' hyperthyroidism. For repertoire sequencing, the TCR beta CDR3 regions were amplified from RNA transcripts. HTBI primers were employed in first-round RT-PCR, then a second-round multiplex PCR followed. TCRdb redid the calling of the multiplex PCR reads with MiXCR, one entry per CDR3 protein. The sample carries fewer than 650,000 distinct CDR3 sequences, 22% recorded once. Sequenced material: peripheral blood. The receptors were gathered from a woman under 30 with stable Graves' hyperthyroidism. Some clones in this sample may be carry-over from other donors' samples.

The rearrangement joins TRBV6-1 to TRBJ2-7; TRBD1 matches 9 bases. Germline V gene sequence: CDR1 MNHNS, CDR2 SASEGT. J was trimmed by 3 bases and V by 5 bases; bases with no gene match: 11. This CDR3 has 16 residues. The CDR3 DNA sequence: TGTGCCAGCAGTCCACCCCGACAGGGGGAGGGCTACGAGCAGTACTTC. This codes for CASSPPRQGEGYEQYF.

This clonotype was seen repeatedly, ten times or more. The chain carries TRBV9 and TRBJ2-7; 8 bases map to TRBD1. CDR1 is SGDLS, CDR2 YYNGEE, per germline. The CDR3 spans 15 residues. V shed 0 bases and J 3 bases; nucleotides not matched to a gene: 5. The CDR3 loop is CASSVETGGSYEQYF. The CDR3 DNA sequence: TGTGCCAGCAGCGTAGAAACAGGGGGAAGCTACGAGCAGTACTTC.

Ten or more counts support this clonotype. The J gene is TRBJ2-4, the V gene TRBV6-1; D could derive from TRBD1 or TRBD2 (5 bases each). Germline values: CDR1 MNHNS, CDR2 SASEGT. This CDR3 has 14 amino acids. The V end lost 2 bases, the J end lost 6 bases, and 11 bases lay between the germline ends. The CDR3 is CASSERGVGNIQYF. Here the CDR3 DNA reads TGTGCCAGCAGTGAACGAGGGGTTGGAAACATTCAGTACTTC.

This clonotype was seen at least ten times. The J gene is TRBJ2-7, the V gene TRBV6-1, with 8 bases lining up with TRBD1. The germline V gene has CDR1 MNHNS and CDR2 SASEGT. The ends lost 2 bases at V and 5 bases at J; junction bases unmatched: 17. The CDR3 totals 18 residues. The CDR3 sequence: CASSELAGGAPGVDEQYF. The DNA of the CDR3 is TGTGCCAGCAGTGAACTGGCAGGGGGCGCCCCGGGGGTCGACGAGCAGTACTTC.

Many counts were recorded for this clonotype. This sequence joins TRBV2 and TRBJ1-5, with D possibly being TRBD1 (5 bases). The length of the CDR3 is 16 residues. Germline lookup yields CDR1 SNHLY and CDR2 FYNNEI. The V end lost 8 bases, the J end lost 0 bases, and 17 bases lay between the germline ends. The CDR3 sequence: CASSRDGGYSNQPQHF. The CDR3 coding sequence is TGTGCCAGCTCCCGGGACGGGGGATATAGCAATCAGCCCCAGCATTTT.

This clonotype was counted many times. The V gene is TRBV28, the J gene TRBJ1-5; D unresolved. The CDR3 has 18 amino acids. V was cut by 2 bases and J by 4 bases, with 21 bases left in between. Per the germline V gene, CDR1 is MDHEN and CDR2 is SYDVKM. The CDR3 nucleotides read TGTGCCAGCAGTTTAAAAAAACGAACTCAGCCAATTAATCAGCCCCAGCATTTT. Protein: CASSLKKRTQPINQPQHF.

The chain has TRBV5-1 and TRBJ1-1; TRBD1 aligns across 8 bases. Germline CDR1 is SGHRS and CDR2 is YFSETQ. Germline trimming cut 0 bases from V and 3 bases from J; bases unmatched to any gene: 10. This CDR3 spans 17 amino acids. The CDR3 here is CASSLGWTGRMDTEAFF. DNA of the CDR3: TGCGCCAGCAGCTTGGGGTGGACAGGGAGGATGGACACTGAAGCTTTCTTT.

The V gene is TRBV11-2, the J gene TRBJ1-6; the D is unclear. With 5 bases removed from V and 7 bases from J, the gap between germline ends came to 12 bases. The CDR3 has 14 amino acids. Germline CDR1 and CDR2: SGHAT and FQNNGV. The CDR3 DNA follows: TGTGCCAGCAGCATTAGGAGGGTAAATTCACCCCTCCACTTT. As protein: CASSIRRVNSPLHF.

Comments on this clonotype: The conserved phenylalanine or tryptophan normally closing the CDR3 is absent here, so this likely arose from a read error. The V and J genes are TRBV5-1 and TRBJ2-7; D gene uncertain. V was clipped by 4 bases and J by 2 bases, with 7 bases between them. The CDR3 runs to 12 residues. Looked up from germline, CDR1 is SGHRS and CDR2 is YFSETQ. The CDR3 nucleotides read TGCGCCAGCAGCCGAAGCGCCTACGAGCAGTACCTC. Encoded protein: CASSRSAYEQYL.

In regard to this clonotype: Given a much more abundant clone one base away, this may be a read error. The chain is built from TRBV20-1 and TRBJ1-1; TRBD1 aligns across 9 bases. The CDR3 has 13 amino acids. Germline CDR1 is DFQATT and CDR2 is SNEGSKA (reference sequence). The CDR3 DNA sequence: TGCAGTGCCGGGACAGGGAGGATCACTGAAGCTTGCTTT. Amino acids: CSAGTGRITEACF.

The chain uses TRBV20-1 and TRBJ2-2, with 7 bases fitting TRBD1. Germline V gene lookup returns CDR1 DFQATT and CDR2 SNEGSKA (reference sequence). The CDR3 is made up of 16 amino acids. V trimming: 0 bases; J trimming: 3 bases; junction bases outside the gene matches: 7. This CDR3 reads CSARDLDRADTGELFF. The CDR3 DNA sequence: TGCAGTGCTAGAGATTTAGACAGGGCCGACACCGGGGAGCTGTTTTTT.

The chain is built from TRBV6-1 and TRBJ1-2; D not resolved. The CDR3 is 13 residues long. The V gene lost 4 bases and the J gene lost 0 bases, with 6 bases spanning the gap. Germline V CDR1 and CDR2: MNHNS, SASEGT. The CDR3 DNA sequence: TGTGCCAGCAGTGGGGGTTCTAACTATGGCTACACCTTC. Its translation is CASSGGSNYGYTF.

The chain couples TRBV4-2 to TRBJ2-7, with TRBD1 matching over 10 bases. Per the germline V gene, CDR1 is LGHNA and CDR2 is YNFKEQ. The CDR3 sequence is 15 residues long. With V trimmed by 4 bases and J by 2 bases, 5 bases remained unmatched. The CDR3 sequence is CASSPGQGGAYEQYF. The CDR3 DNA reads TGTGCCAGCAGCCCCGGACAGGGGGGAGCCTACGAGCAGTACTTC.

Many counts were recorded for this clonotype. The chain employs TRBV6-5 and TRBJ2-5; 10 bases agree with TRBD1. Germline CDR1 reads MNHEY; CDR2 reads SVGAGI. V lost 5 bases and J lost 3; bases outside the gene matches: 6. The CDR3 contains 15 residues. In DNA form, the CDR3 reads TGTGCCAGCAGTCCGTCGGACAGGGGGGAAGAGACCCAGTACTTC. This translates into CASSPSDRGEETQYF.

This chain links TRBV5-1 with TRBJ1-1, with a possible D match to TRBD1 (5 bases). The germline gives CDR1 SGHRS, CDR2 YFSETQ. The CDR3 is 15 residues long. Trimming removed 0 bases from V and 5 bases from J, with 14 bases in between. The CDR3 coding sequence is TGCGCCAGCAGCTTGGAACCAGGGAGGGGAACTGAAGCTTTCTTT. It encodes CASSLEPGRGTEAFF.

This clonotype showed up many times. V is TRBV7-2 and J is TRBJ1-3; D gene unclear. In germline, CDR1 is SGHTA, CDR2 FQGNSA. Trimming shortened V by 1 base and J by 2 bases, and 9 bases separated the two germline ends. The CDR3 has 15 amino acids. The CDR3 DNA is TGTGCCAGCAGCTTAGGTTTTCTTACTGGAAACACCATATATTTT. This translates into CASSLGFLTGNTIYF.

This clonotype was detected many times. This chain links TRBV9 with TRBJ2-7; 7 nucleotides align to TRBD1. Germline loops: CDR1 SGDLS, CDR2 YYNGEE. After removal of 5 bases from V and 5 bases from J, the junction contained 10 bases not matched to a gene. The CDR3 has 14 amino acids. CDR3 sequence: CASSKYDRDDEQYF. In DNA form, the CDR3 reads TGTGCCAGCAGTAAATACGACAGGGACGACGAGCAGTACTTC.

In the case of this clonotype: The junction differs from germline at one of its ends, possibly a read error. The chain links TRBV7-7 to TRBJ2-2; D might be TRBD1 (6 bases). CDR1 is SSHAT and CDR2 is FNYEAQ in the germline V gene (reference sequence). This CDR3 comprises 16 residues. CDR3 sequence reads: CASRFGTQENTGELFF. CDR3 nucleotides: TGTGCTAGCAGATTCGGGACACAAGAGAACACCGGGGAGCTGTTTTTT.

Details on this clonotype: One end of the junction is discordant with germline, which a read error may explain. CDR3 bases: TGCGCCAGCAGCTCTGGAACTGGGAGTTACGAGCGGTACTTC. As protein: CASSSGTGSYERYF. The V gene is TRBV5-1, the J gene TRBJ2-7; TRBD2 might be the D (5 bases). From germline, CDR1 is SGHRS and CDR2 YFSETQ. The CDR3 has 14 residues. Full variable domain (rest looked up from reference TRBV5-1 and TRBJ2-7): KAGVTQTPRYLIKTRGQQVTLSCSPISGHRSVSWYQQTPGQGLQFLFEYFSETQRNKGNFPGRFSGRQFSNSRSEMNVSTLELGDSALYLCASSSGTGSYERYFGPGTRLTVT.

The sample holds many counts of this clonotype. V gene TRBV30 combines with J gene TRBJ1-6, with TRBD1 matching 7 bases. This CDR3 has 15 amino acids. CDR1 is GTSNPN and CDR2 is SVGIG in the germline V gene (reference sequence). The V and J ends lost 5 bases and 6 bases, in that order; junction bases with no gene match: 10. CDR3 region: CAWEGGQAFNSPLHF. CDR3 bases: TGTGCCTGGGAAGGAGGACAGGCGTTTAATTCACCCCTCCACTTT.

In this sample, this clonotype turned up many times. The chain links TRBV3-1 to TRBJ2-7; D gene uncertain. The CDR3 contains 14 residues. CDR1 and CDR2 from the germline V gene are LGHDT and YNNKEL (reference sequence). Trimming took 1 base from V and 5 from J, leaving 12 bases between them. In nucleotides, the CDR3 is TGTGCCAGCAGCCAAGTCGGTCCGCCCAACGAGCAGTACTTC. Protein product: CASSQVGPPNEQYF.

This clonotype appeared a few times. CDR3 sequence reads: CASAGAGVLEQYF. CDR3 nucleotides: TGTGCCAGCGCCGGAGCGGGAGTTCTCGAGCAGTACTTC. The gene calls are TRBV28 and TRBJ2-7; 8 bases align to TRBD2. Germline loops: CDR1 MDHEN, CDR2 SYDVKM. V shed 8 bases and J 6 bases; nucleotides not matched to a gene: 9. CDR3 length equals 13 residues.

Turning to this clonotype: With a much larger clone just one base away, this may be a read error. V is TRBV29-1 and J is TRBJ1-1, with TRBD1 matching over 8 bases. The CDR3 has 15 amino acids. The germline gives CDR1 SQVTM, CDR2 ANQGSEA. With V trimmed by 3 bases and J by 5 bases, 11 bases remained unmatched. In nucleotides, the CDR3 is TGCAGCGTTGAGGGCTCAGGGGGCAGGGAAACTGAAGCTTTCTTT. Translating gives CSVEGSGGRETEAFF.

This clonotype was observed many times. The chain uses TRBV2 and TRBJ1-2; 7 bases agree with TRBD1. The J segment lost 5 bases and the V segment lost 4 bases, leaving 13 bases of the junction unmatched. CDR3 length: 16 amino acids. The germline V gene encodes CDR1 SNHLY and CDR2 FYNNEI. As DNA, the CDR3 is TGTGCCAGCAGTGCCCGGGGGGGGACAGAGGTATATGGCTACACCTTC. Encoded protein: CASSARGGTEVYGYTF.

This chain joins TRBV5-1 and TRBJ2-7; 7 bases map to TRBD1. The CDR3 has 15 residues. Germline CDR1 reads SGHRS; CDR2 reads YFSETQ. V lost 4 bases and J lost 5; bases outside the gene matches: 12. In nucleotides, the CDR3 is TGCGCCAGCAGCGAGGCACAGGGGATTCCCCACGAGCAGTACTTC. This codes for CASSEAQGIPHEQYF. Using reference TRBV5-1 and TRBJ2-7 for the parts outside the CDR3, the full variable domain is KAGVTQTPRYLIKTRGQQVTLSCSPISGHRSVSWYQQTPGQGLQFLFEYFSETQRNKGNFPGRFSGRQFSNSRSEMNVSTLELGDSALYLCASSEAQGIPHEQYFGPGTRLTVT.

This clonotype was picked up many times. The V and J genes are TRBV14 and TRBJ1-2; D is unclear. Germline V CDR1 and CDR2: SGHDN, FVKESK. The CDR3 is 14 amino acids. Trimming shortened V by 0 bases and J by 4 bases, and 9 bases separated the two germline ends. Written as DNA, the CDR3 is TGTGCCAGCAGCCAAGAAAGACTCGGCTATGGCTACACCTTC. It encodes CASSQERLGYGYTF.